This passage covers 24 T cell receptor beta chains from one sample sequenced in a study of T cell repertoires in cytomegalovirus infection. Each CDR3 protein gets one entry after TCRdb re-called the reads with MiXCR. The repertoire consists of 350,000 to 450,000 distinct CDR3 sequences, with roughly 20% occurring once and the leading ten covering approximately 10%. The sample consisted of PBMCs. Receptors were obtained from a human donor in good health (CMV status not recorded). Some clones in this sample may be carry-over from other donors' samples.

CDR3: CASSQGTGAGHNEQFF. DNA for the CDR3: TGTGCCAGCAGCCAAGGAACAGGGGCCGGGCACAATGAGCAGTTCTTC. The chain uses TRBV3-1 and TRBJ2-1; 7 bases are shared with TRBD1. V shed 1 base and J 5 bases; nucleotides not matched to a gene: 8. Germline CDR1 is LGHDT and CDR2 is YNNKEL (reference sequence). This CDR3 comprises 16 residues.

This clonotype was found a few times. The chain recombines TRBV12-5 with TRBJ1-6; possibly TRBD1 for D (5 bases). V was trimmed by 5 bases and J by 10 bases, leaving 15 bases between them. The germline gives CDR1 LGHNT, CDR2 FRNRAP. The CDR3 contains 14 residues. This CDR3 is CASGPDPPGSPLHF. The CDR3 DNA reads TGTGCTAGTGGTCCTGACCCGCCAGGGTCACCCCTCCACTTT.

This clonotype appeared many times. The chain couples TRBV7-2 to TRBJ1-2; D uncertain. The germline gives CDR1 SGHTA, CDR2 FQGNSA. Trimming pared 1 base from V and 5 bases from J, leaving 17 bases between. This CDR3 has 16 amino acids. The CDR3 bases are TGTGCCAGCAGCTTAGACAGAGTGGTAGCTAGATATGGCTACACCTTC. Translation: CASSLDRVVARYGYTF.

This clonotype occurred a few times. This chain's CDR3 is CSARGFVGAQRETQYF. In DNA form, the CDR3 reads TGCAGTGCTAGAGGTTTCGTGGGGGCGCAACGAGAGACCCAGTACTTC. V is TRBV20-1 and J is TRBJ2-5; D is possibly TRBD1 (6 bases). The germline V gene encodes CDR1 DFQATT and CDR2 SNEGSKA (reference sequence). The CDR3 loop spans 16 amino acids. Trimming stripped 1 base from V and 4 bases from J, with 19 bases between.

Only a few counts were recorded for this clonotype. The chain links TRBV19 to TRBJ1-5; 7 bases line up with TRBD1. With V trimmed by 5 bases and J by 4 bases, 8 bases remained unmatched. The CDR3 is 15 amino acids. Germline V gene sequence: CDR1 LNHDA, CDR2 SQIVND (reference sequence). CDR3 in DNA: TGTGCCAGTAGTTCCATCGGGACAGCGAATCAGCCCCAGCATTTT. Translation: CASSSIGTANQPQHF. The entire variable domain, with the rest obtained from reference TRBV19 and TRBJ1-5, is as follows: DGGITQSPKYLFRKEGQNVTLSCEQNLNHDAMYWYRQDPGQGLRLIYYSQIVNDFQKGDIAEGYSVSREKKESFPLTVTSAQKNPTAFYLCASSSIGTANQPQHFGDGTRLSIL.

This clonotype came up many times. The gene calls are TRBV7-6 and TRBJ2-1; D gene uncertain. The CDR3 spans 15 residues. V lost 5 bases and J lost 2, with 13 bases in between. Germline V CDR1 and CDR2: SGHVS, FNYEAQ. The CDR3 here is CASSPNSDPYNEQFF. The CDR3 coding sequence is TGTGCCAGCAGCCCCAACTCCGACCCCTACAATGAGCAGTTCTTC.

This clonotype has only a few counts. The V and J genes are TRBV20-1 and TRBJ1-5, with D unresolved. The CDR3 spans 13 residues. V was clipped by 1 base and J by 5 bases, with 9 bases between them. Germline V gene data show CDR1 as DFQATT and CDR2 as SNEGSKA (reference sequence). The CDR3 reads CSARGDTYQPQHF. For the CDR3, the DNA is TGCAGTGCTAGAGGTGACACCTATCAGCCCCAGCATTTT.

This clonotype was recorded at least ten times. The chain links TRBV7-2 to TRBJ2-7; D ambiguous. Germline V lookup: CDR1 SGHTA, CDR2 FQGNSA. Trimming left V 10 bases short and J 1 base short, with 17 bases between. There are 14 residues in the CDR3. The CDR3 bases are TGTGCCACTCAGCCAGGCCAGCATTCCTACGAGCAGTACTTC. Its translation: CATQPGQHSYEQYF.

This chain uses TRBV12-5 with TRBJ2-1; 8 bases align to TRBD2. Germline V gives CDR1 LGHNT, CDR2 FRNRAP. The V and J ends lost 3 bases and 1 base, in that order; junction bases with no gene match: 5. The CDR3 loop spans 16 amino acids. CDR3 residues: CASGLGRGGSYNEQFF. CDR3 in DNA: TGTGCTAGTGGTTTAGGTCGGGGGGGGTCCTACAATGAGCAGTTCTTC.

This clonotype occurred a few times. This sequence joins TRBV12-3 or TRBV12-4 and TRBJ2-3; maybe TRBD2 (5 bases). The CDR3 has 11 amino acids. The ends were cut back, 7 bases at V and 8 bases at J, with 10 bases in the middle. CDR3: CASTIGGTQYF. The CDR3 bases are TGTGCCAGCACCATAGGAGGTACGCAGTATTTT.

There are a few counts of this clonotype. V gene TRBV7-2 combines with J gene TRBJ2-5, with 7 nucleotides matching TRBD2. CDR3 length: 15 residues. Germline values: CDR1 SGHTA, CDR2 FQGNSA. V trimming: 5 bases; J trimming: 5 bases; junction bases outside the gene matches: 11. CDR3 region: CASSPQAGVRETQYF. CDR3 coding DNA: TGTGCCAGCAGCCCCCAGGCGGGAGTTCGGGAGACCCAGTACTTC.

This clonotype came up many times. The rearrangement uses TRBV7-2 and TRBJ2-5; D unresolved. V dropped 7 bases and J dropped 5 bases, with 20 bases sitting between them. CDR1 is SGHTA and CDR2 is FQGNSA in the germline V gene. The CDR3 extends over 15 amino acids. The CDR3 region is CASTPPGRPAETQYF. In DNA, the CDR3 is TGTGCCAGCACCCCCCCCGGACGCCCCGCGGAGACCCAGTACTTC.

This clonotype was observed a handful of times. The chain carries TRBV20-1 and TRBJ1-2, with D perhaps matching TRBD1 (5 bases). The CDR3 contains 12 residues. The V gene's germline CDR1 is DFQATT and CDR2 SNEGSKA (reference sequence). V was cut by 6 bases and J by 3 bases, with 11 bases left in between. The CDR3, as DNA: TGCAGTGCCAGTAGGGGAGACTATGGCTACACCTTC. Amino acids: CSASRGDYGYTF.

This clonotype has only a few counts. The chain has TRBV20-1 and TRBJ2-3; the match to TRBD2 covers 11 bases. V lost 3 bases to trimming and J lost 4 bases; unmatched junction nucleotides: 3. CDR3 length equals 14 residues. The germline V gene encodes CDR1 DFQATT and CDR2 SNEGSKA (reference sequence). CDR3 protein: CSASTSGSSDTQYF. CDR3 DNA: TGCAGTGCTAGTACTAGCGGGAGTTCAGATACGCAGTATTTT.

The chain links TRBV6-6 to TRBJ2-6, with D unclear. V lost 0 bases and J 0 bases, leaving 6 bases between the germline ends. This CDR3 region has 16 residues. Looked up from germline, CDR1 is MNHNY and CDR2 is SVGAGI (reference sequence). CDR3 sequence: CASSYSENSGANVLTF. CDR3 DNA sequence: TGTGCCAGCAGTTACTCCGAAAACTCTGGGGCCAACGTCCTGACTTTC.

This clonotype was counted at least ten times. This chain links TRBV12-3 or TRBV12-4 with TRBJ1-2; 12 bases are shared with TRBD1. V dropped 6 bases and J dropped 1; count of bases not matched to a gene: 6. The CDR3 is made up of 16 amino acids. CDR3 region: CASRGQGARSNYGYTF. CDR3 coding DNA: TGTGCCAGCAGGGGACAGGGGGCGCGCAGTAACTATGGCTACACCTTC.

This clonotype was detected many times. The chain uses TRBV7-8 and TRBJ2-1, with D unclear. CDR3 length: 13 amino acids. Between the trimmed V and J ends, which lost 3 bases and 9 bases, there was a span of 12 bases. The V gene's germline CDR1 is SGHVS and CDR2 FQNEAQ. CDR3 nucleotide sequence: TGTGCCAGCAGCTTCAGGACGGAACGTGAGCAGTTCTTC. Amino acids: CASSFRTEREQFF.

This clonotype was detected ten times or more. DNA of the CDR3: TGTGCCAGCAGACGGGCCGGGTCCTTTAACTATGGCTACACCTTC. Translating it yields CASRRAGSFNYGYTF. The rearrangement joins TRBV6-1 to TRBJ1-2, with D unclear. The CDR3 totals 15 residues. Looked up from germline, CDR1 is MNHNS and CDR2 is SASEGT. V was shortened by 6 bases and J by 1 base, with 15 bases between the two germline ends.

This clonotype was seen more than once but under ten times. The J gene is TRBJ1-1, the V gene TRBV5-1; D gene unclear. Germline V gene data show CDR1 as SGHRS and CDR2 as YFSETQ. The CDR3 covers 13 residues. With 5 bases removed from V and 6 bases from J, the gap between germline ends came to 14 bases. The CDR3 DNA is TGCGCCAGCAGGGGGAGTTTCTCCGCTGAAGCTTTCTTT. Translation gives CASRGSFSAEAFF.

In this sample, this clonotype turned up many times. J is TRBJ1-2 and V is TRBV7-6; D not certain. Trimming took 4 bases from V and 6 from J, leaving 12 bases between them. CDR3 length: 13 residues. Germline-derived CDR1 and CDR2 are SGHVS and FNYEAQ. The DNA of the CDR3 is TGTGCCAGCAGCTCCAGAAGCGGGGATGGCTACACCTTC. Its translation: CASSSRSGDGYTF. The whole variable domain, remainder taken from reference TRBV7-6 and TRBJ1-2, is GAGVSQSPRYKVTKRGQDVALRCDPISGHVSLYWYRQALGQGPEFLTYFNYEAQQDKSGLPNDRFSAERPEGSISTLTIQRTEQRDSAMYRCASSSRSGDGYTFGSGTRLTVV.

Many counts were recorded for this clonotype. The chain couples TRBV7-9 to TRBJ1-2; 11 nucleotides agree with TRBD1. This CDR3 has 16 amino acids. The germline V gene has CDR1 SEHNR and CDR2 FQNEAQ (reference sequence). V shed 7 bases, J shed 4 bases, and the junction held 11 bases outside the gene matches. The chain's CDR3 is CASINTGTGGSYGYTF. Written as DNA, the CDR3 is TGTGCCAGCATCAATACCGGGACAGGGGGGAGCTATGGCTACACCTTC.

This sequence joins TRBV20-1 and TRBJ2-5; D perhaps matches TRBD1 (5 bases). Germline values: CDR1 DFQATT, CDR2 SNEGSKA (reference sequence). The CDR3 covers 15 residues. The V gene lost 0 bases and the J gene lost 5 bases, with 16 bases spanning the gap. CDR3 DNA sequence: TGCAGTGCTAGAGATCAGGGTCCCTGGGCGGAGACCCAGTACTTC. Amino acid sequence: CSARDQGPWAETQYF.

This clonotype has a count of ten or more. The CDR3 nucleotides read TGTGCCAGCAGCTTAGTCAGACAAGAGACCCAGTACTTC. This gives the protein CASSLVRQETQYF. The gene calls are TRBV7-8 and TRBJ2-5, with D uncertain. Germline V gene lookup returns CDR1 SGHVS and CDR2 FQNEAQ. The CDR3 spans 13 residues. V lost 1 base to trimming and J lost 2 bases, with 5 bases between them.

This clonotype was observed many times. The chain is built from TRBV7-2 and TRBJ2-5, with D perhaps matching TRBD1 or TRBD2 (5 bases each). The germline gives CDR1 SGHTA, CDR2 FQGNSA. V was pared by 3 bases and J by 7 bases, with 15 bases between. The CDR3 length is 14 residues. The CDR3 bases are TGTGCCAGCAGCTTGTCTAGCAGGGTGGTGACCCAGTACTTC. Its translation is CASSLSSRVVTQYF.